The entry below describes one T cell receptor beta chain. Its specificity is unknown. The data belong to a study of CD8+ T cells in alopecia areata. Study conclusions and caveats: Although TCR sharing was seen in mice, sharing across patients was less clear, possibly for HLA-related reasons. Scalp sequencing captures resident alphabeta T cells of normal skin too. Normal scalp showed lower clonality than lesional scalp, especially alopecia totalis/universalis.

Extraction and reverse transcription of RNA yielded cDNA as the sequencing template. The method was immunoSEQ multiplex PCR; TCRdb's version includes in-frame clones alone and lacks a portion of them. The sample has some 110,000 clones, approximately 58% seen once; the top ten hold approximately 3%. V shed 4 bases and J shed 2 bases, with 13 bases lying between them. The CDR3 contains 14 residues. The germline V gene has CDR1 SGHRS and CDR2 YFSETQ. Sorting of CD4+ and CD8+ T cells was performed on PBMCs. The rearrangement links TRBV5-1 to TRBJ2-7; D perhaps matches TRBD2 (6 bases). The specimen sequenced was CD4+ T cells sorted from blood. The clonotype was recovered from a human donor in good health. The CDR3 nucleotides read TGCGCCAGCAGCAGCAAGGGAGGACCCTACGAGCAGTACTTC. This encodes CASSSKGGPYEQYF.